The present T cell receptor beta chain was sequenced within a study of response to subunit inactivated influenza vaccine. The germline V gene has CDR1 SQVTM and CDR2 ANQGSEA. The CDR3 sequence is 13 residues long. V shed 6 bases and J shed 3 bases, with 13 bases lying between them. TCRdb called the RT-PCR reads again in MiXCR, with one record for every CDR3 protein. The profile shows 700,000 to 900,000 distinct CDR3 sequences, 21% of them singletons. Concerning this clonotype: What it binds is unknown.

General observations from the study: Authors suggested each seasonal flu vaccination may recruit only limited numbers of new T cells.

The clonotype originates from a man aged 45 to 65 who received an inactivated influenza vaccine. This chain joins TRBV29-1 and TRBJ2-3; unclear D gene. Sequencing used PBMCs from blood, obtained about 5 days after vaccination. The CDR3 is CSVDVTLTDTQYF. The DNA for the CDR3 is TGCAGCGTCGATGTGACTCTTACAGATACGCAGTATTTT.